Each of the 24 T cell receptor beta chains below was sequenced from the same sample in a study of tumor-infiltrating lymphocytes in primary liver carcinoma. DNA and RNA were both co-extracted from 20-30 mg of bulk tissue that had not been sorted. From approximately 490 ng total RNA, TCR beta cDNA was generated with a primer in the constant region. Libraries covering TCR beta were generated through three nested multiplex PCR rounds (using a slightly modified ARM-PCR). Investigators reported that the first two PCR rounds, at approximately 11 cycles each, used TRBV1-TRBV30 forward primers with a C-beta reverse primer. TCRdb ran MiXCR on the multiplex PCR reads and lists one entry per CDR3 protein. The table has more than 70,000 distinct CDR3 sequences, 72% seen once; the top ten hold just under 20%. Specimen: liver tumor tissue from sampling region 1. This sample's subset: tumor region T1, superior pole. The receptors stem from a man aged 35 to 55 with primary liver carcinoma and hepatitis B virus infection.

The chain uses TRBV30 and TRBJ1-1; D is perhaps TRBD1 (5 bases). Trimming stripped 4 bases from V and 3 bases from J, with 12 bases between. The CDR3 consists of 13 residues. CDR1 GTSNPN and CDR2 SVGIG come from the germline V gene (reference sequence). DNA for the CDR3: TGTGCCTGGAATGAGAGGGGTGACACTGAAGCTTTCTTT. This translates into CAWNERGDTEAFF.

Points on this clonotype: Sequence at one end of the junction differs from germline and may be a read error. The chain carries TRBV12-3 or TRBV12-4 and TRBJ1-5; no firm D call. The CDR3 sequence is 14 residues long. CDR3: CASSKGQSNQPRHF. The CDR3, as DNA: TGCGCCAGCAGCAAGGGCCAAAGCAATCAGCCCCGGCATTTT.

This clonotype was counted a single time. The chain couples TRBV18 to TRBJ2-1; 9 bases map to TRBD2. Germline lookup yields CDR1 KGHSH and CDR2 LQKENI. J was trimmed by 2 bases and V by 4 bases; bases with no gene match: 15. The CDR3 is made up of 19 amino acids. In DNA, the CDR3 is TGTGCCAGCTCACTCGGGACTGGCGGGAGGGGGTCGACCTACAATGAGCAGTTCTTC. This codes for CASSLGTGGRGSTYNEQFF. Filled out from reference TRBV18 and TRBJ2-1, the complete variable domain reads NAGVMQNPRHLVRRRGQEARLRCSPMKGHSHVYWYRQLPEEGLKFMVYLQKENIIDESGMPKERFSAEFPKEGPSILRIQQVVRGDSAAYFCASSLGTGGRGSTYNEQFFGPGTRLTVL.

The rearrangement joins TRBV5-1 to TRBJ2-1; D is uncertain. This CDR3 has 11 amino acids. Germline CDR1 reads SGHRS; CDR2 reads YFSETQ. Here the CDR3 DNA reads TGCGTCAGTAGCTTTGAAAATGAGCAGTTCTTC. Encoded protein: CVSSFENEQFF.

With respect to this clonotype: The junction departs from germline at one end; a sequencing error may be responsible. This rearrangement joins TRBV11-2 to TRBJ1-5; weak D call: TRBD1 (5 bases). Germline CDR1 reads SGHAT; CDR2 reads FQNNGV. The CDR3 consists of 13 residues. This CDR3 reads CASSSDSYHPQHF. In DNA form, the CDR3 reads TGTGCCAGCAGCTCCGACAGTTATCATCCCCAACATTTT.

Comment on this clonotype: A junction boundary mismatches the germline segment, possibly from a read error. The gene calls are TRBV4-1 and TRBJ2-1; 8 bases fit TRBD2. Germline CDR1 is MGHRA and CDR2 is YSYEKL. This CDR3 is 16 amino acids long. CDR3 sequence reads: CACNQGSREGRGEQLF. Here the CDR3 DNA reads TGCGCCTGCAACCAAGGTTCCCGGGAGGGCCGAGGTGAGCAGCTCTTC.

V and J are TRBV4-1 and TRBJ1-1, with 7 bases identical to TRBD1. J gave up 6 bases and V 4 bases, and 11 bases lay outside the gene matches. CDR3 size: 15 residues. Germline V lookup: CDR1 MGHRA, CDR2 YSYEKL. CDR3 nucleotides: TGCGCCAGCAGCCTAGATCCTGACAGGGTCGCTGAAGCTTTCTTT. Translation gives CASSLDPDRVAEAFF.

The chain recombines TRBV6-5 with TRBJ1-2; D call uncertain. In germline, CDR1 is MNHEY, CDR2 SVGAGI. CDR3 length: 13 residues. The V and J ends lost 6 bases and 2 bases respectively, with 10 bases between them. The CDR3 region is CASSLLENYGYTF. DNA of the CDR3: TGTGCCAGCAGCCTTCTAGAGAACTATGGCTACACCTTC.

The chain carries TRBV2 and TRBJ2-5, with D perhaps matching TRBD2 (6 bases). V shed 0 bases and J shed 9 bases, with 14 bases lying between them. The CDR3 extends over 14 amino acids. Germline V gives CDR1 SNHLY, CDR2 FYNNEI. DNA of the CDR3: TGTGCCAGCAGTGAAGCGTGGGGGGAGGAGGCCCAGTACTTC. Translated, it gives CASSEAWGEEAQYF.

Note on this clonotype: A read error may produce the germline difference seen at one junction end. The chain uses TRBV5-5 and TRBJ1-2; D possibly corresponds to TRBD1 (6 bases). Germline V gives CDR1 SGHKS, CDR2 YYEKEE (reference sequence). The CDR3 is made up of 15 amino acids. DNA for the CDR3: TGTGCCAGCAGCGCCCGGACAGATTTTAACTATGACTACACCTTC. This translates into CASSARTDFNYDYTF.

In regard to this clonotype: Compared with germline, one end of the junction differs, possibly owing to a read error. CDR3 loop: CANSVLAGSYNEQFF. Here the CDR3 DNA reads TGCGCCAACAGTGTACTAGCGGGATCCTACAATGAGCAGTTCTTC. The genes are TRBV6-5 and TRBJ2-1; 10 positions match TRBD2. This CDR3 is 15 amino acids long. Germline CDR1 is MNHEY and CDR2 is SVGAGI.

With respect to this clonotype: Sequence at one end of the junction differs from germline and may be a read error. The V call is TRBV6-1, the J call TRBJ2-1; 7 positions match TRBD2. In germline, CDR1 is MNHNS, CDR2 SASEGT. The CDR3 sequence is 16 residues long. The CDR3 DNA reads TGTGCCTGCAGTGAAACTGTGGGGGGGACGAGCTATGAGCAGTTCTTC. It codes for CACSETVGGTSYEQFF.

This chain joins TRBV5-4 and TRBJ2-4, with D possibly being TRBD2 (5 bases). Trimming removed 2 bases at V and 3 bases at J, with 18 bases between. The CDR3 runs to 17 residues. CDR1 is SGHNT and CDR2 is YYREEE in the germline V gene (reference sequence). CDR3 in amino acids: CASSFGGRDGVKNIQYF. The CDR3 DNA sequence: TGTGCCAGCAGCTTCGGAGGCCGTGATGGGGTCAAAAACATTCAGTACTTC.

Comment on this clonotype: A junction boundary mismatches the germline segment, possibly from a read error. V usage is TRBV6-1 and J usage is TRBJ2-3; unclear D gene. There are 11 residues in the CDR3. CDR1 MNHNS and CDR2 SASEGT come from the germline V gene. This chain's CDR3 is CVSSERHRQYF. In nucleotides, the CDR3 is TGTGTCAGCAGTGAACGGCATAGACAGTATTTT.

Comments on this clonotype: As the CDR3 is not closed by the conserved phenylalanine or tryptophan, this likely results from a read error. The CDR3 DNA is TGTGCCAGCAGCCCCCGCAGGGGTAGTATGTACGACACTGAAGCTTTCTTA. Translating gives CASSPRRGSMYDTEAFL. V gene TRBV12-3 or TRBV12-4 combines with J gene TRBJ1-1; tentative D call: TRBD1 (6 bases). Trimming took off 6 bases at V and 3 bases at J, with 23 bases between the two ends. This CDR3 has 17 amino acids.

The gene calls are TRBV11-2 and TRBJ2-5; D may be TRBD2 (6 bases). Trimming removed 5 bases at V and 5 bases at J, with 21 bases between. Germline V gene sequence: CDR1 SGHAT, CDR2 FQNNGV. This CDR3 is built from 16 residues. CDR3 in amino acids: CASSLGSSGEGETQYF. The CDR3 DNA sequence: TGTGCCAGCAGCCTAGGGAGTAGCGGCGAGGGGGAGACCCAGTACTTC.

V usage is TRBV6-4 and J usage is TRBJ2-3; 12 positions match TRBD2. Looked up from germline, CDR1 is MRHNA and CDR2 is SNTAGT. Trimming at V came to 0 bases and at J to 11 bases, leaving 9 bases not matched to a gene. The CDR3 length is 16 residues. The CDR3 loop is CASSDSTSGSTYMQYF. CDR3 nucleotide sequence: TGTGCCAGCAGTGACTCGACTAGCGGGAGCACATATATGCAGTATTTT.

As regards this clonotype: Sequence at one end of the junction differs from germline and may be a read error. The chain links TRBV6-6 to TRBJ1-2; D unclear. Germline V CDR1 and CDR2: MNHNY, SVGAGI (reference sequence). The CDR3 is 12 amino acids. This chain's CDR3 is CASSPPTRGFTF. For the CDR3, the DNA is TGTGCCAGCAGTCCTCCGACGCGTGGCTTCACCTTC.

Remarks on this clonotype: One end of the junction does not line up with germline, which may come from a read error. The rearrangement joins TRBV13 to TRBJ2-7; D not certain. The germline CDR1 and CDR2 sequences are PRHDT and FYEKMQ (reference sequence). This CDR3 comprises 11 residues. The CDR3 nucleotides read TGCGCCAGCAGCCTCTTCTACGAGCAGCACTTC. Residues: CASSLFYEQHF.

The gene calls are TRBV4-1 and TRBJ2-3; a weak D match, TRBD2 (6 bases). CDR1 and CDR2 (germline): MGHRA, YSYEKL. The CDR3 loop spans 16 amino acids. Trimming cost V 1 base and J 0 bases, with 11 bases left between them. DNA for the CDR3: TGCGCCAGCAGCCAAGGGATCGGGACTAGCACAGATACGCAGTATTTT. Translated, it gives CASSQGIGTSTDTQYF.

Many counts were recorded for this clonotype. This chain uses TRBV12-3 or TRBV12-4 with TRBJ1-2; D call uncertain. V shed 3 bases and J shed 2 bases, with 4 bases lying between them. The CDR3 spans 12 residues. CDR3 nucleotides: TGTGCCAGCAGTTTTGGAAACTATGGCTACACCTTC. It codes for CASSFGNYGYTF.

CDR3 coding DNA: TGTGCCAGCATTCAGGACAGGGACCTTGAGCAGTACTTC. This sequence encodes CASIQDRDLEQYF. V and J are TRBV28 and TRBJ2-7; TRBD1 matches at 8 bases. V lost 7 bases and J lost 7; bases outside the gene matches: 9. Germline lookup yields CDR1 MDHEN and CDR2 SYDVKM. This CDR3 is built from 13 residues.

As for this clonotype: An end of the junction differs from the germline gene, which may be a read error. The chain's CDR3 is CASSPGGCEQYF. In DNA, the CDR3 is TGTGCCAGCAGTCCTGGGGGCTGCGAGCAATACTTC. V usage is TRBV11-2 and J usage is TRBJ2-7; possibly TRBD1 for D (6 bases). The CDR3 is made up of 12 amino acids. Germline V gives CDR1 SGHAT, CDR2 FQNNGV. Looking up the rest from reference TRBV11-2 and TRBJ2-7 gives the full variable domain: EAGVAQSPRYKIIEKRQSVAFWCNPISGHATLYWYQQILGQGPKLLIQFQNNGVVDDSQLPKDRFSAERLKGVDSTLKIQPAKLEDSAVYLCASSPGGCEQYFGPGTRLTVT.

In its sample, this clonotype was seen many times. A read error may be the cause here, since a much bigger clone is one base away. The V gene is TRBV6-1, the J gene TRBJ2-2, with unresolved D. The V end was cut by 2 bases, the J end by 8 bases, with 9 bases between. This CDR3 is built from 13 residues. CDR1 MNHNS and CDR2 SASEGT come from the germline V gene. The CDR3 coding sequence is TGTGCCAGCAGTGAACACGGAGTAGGGGAGCTGTTTTTT. It specifies CASSEHGVGELFF.